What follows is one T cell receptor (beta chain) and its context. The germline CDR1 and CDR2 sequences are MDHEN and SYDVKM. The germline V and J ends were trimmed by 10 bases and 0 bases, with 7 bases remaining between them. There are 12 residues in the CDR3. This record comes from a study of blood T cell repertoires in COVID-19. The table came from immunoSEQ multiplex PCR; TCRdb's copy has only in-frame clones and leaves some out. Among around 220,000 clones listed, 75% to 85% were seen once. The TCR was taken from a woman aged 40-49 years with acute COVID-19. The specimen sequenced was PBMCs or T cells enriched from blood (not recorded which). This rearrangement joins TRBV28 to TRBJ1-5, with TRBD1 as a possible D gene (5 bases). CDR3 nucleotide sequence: TGTGCCACACAGGCTAGCAATCAGCCCCAGCATTTT. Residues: CATQASNQPQHF.